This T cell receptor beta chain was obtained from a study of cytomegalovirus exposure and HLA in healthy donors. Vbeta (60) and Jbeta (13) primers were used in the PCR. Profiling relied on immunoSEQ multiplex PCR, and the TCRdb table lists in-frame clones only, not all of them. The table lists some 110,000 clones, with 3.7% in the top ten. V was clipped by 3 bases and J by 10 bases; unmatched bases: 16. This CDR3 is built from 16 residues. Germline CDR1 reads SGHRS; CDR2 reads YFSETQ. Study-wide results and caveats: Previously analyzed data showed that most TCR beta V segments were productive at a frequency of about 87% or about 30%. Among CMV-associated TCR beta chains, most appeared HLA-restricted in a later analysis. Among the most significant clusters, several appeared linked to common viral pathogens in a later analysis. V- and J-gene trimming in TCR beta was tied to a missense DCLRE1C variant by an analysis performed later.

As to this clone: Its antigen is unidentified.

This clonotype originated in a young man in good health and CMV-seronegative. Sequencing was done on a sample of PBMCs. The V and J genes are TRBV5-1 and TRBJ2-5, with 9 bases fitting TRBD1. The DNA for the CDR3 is TGCGCCAGCAGCTCGAGGATGGGACAGGGATCGGTGGACCAGTACTTC. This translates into CASSSRMGQGSVDQYF.